This entry concerns a single T cell receptor beta chain. The antigen is not known. In making diagnoses, clinical symptoms, serum thyroxine and TRAb, thyroid ultrasound and orbital computed tomography were all used. CDR3 length equals 14 residues. Per germline, CDR1 SNHLY and CDR2 FYNNEI. Between the trimmed V and J ends, which lost 4 bases and 2 bases, there was a span of 12 bases. The data are from a study of T cells in Graves' hyperthyroidism and ophthalmopathy. Findings and limits, study-wide: Most expanded thyroid clonotypes above 0.001 recurred in blood.

Amplification of TCR beta CDR3 regions used RNA as the template. Primed by the HTBI set, a first-round RT-PCR was run on the TCR CDR3. TCRdb called the multiplex PCR reads again in MiXCR, with one record for every CDR3 protein. The sample contains a few hundred thousand distinct CDR3 sequences, 35% to 55% of which appear only once. The chain carries TRBV2 and TRBJ2-7, with D hard to call. This TCR was recovered from an adult woman with Graves' disease, either hyperthyroidism or ophthalmopathy (not recorded which). Sequenced sample: peripheral blood or thyroid tissue (not recorded which). The CDR3 DNA reads as TGTGCCAGCAGTGTCGCGCTATCCGCCTACGAGCAGTACTTC. Its translation is CASSVALSAYEQYF.